This is a list of T cell receptor beta chains from one sample in a study of OX40 agonist ivuxolimab in advanced cancers. Method: immunoSEQ multiplex PCR; TCRdb's copy keeps in-frame clones and lacks some. The sample lists about 40,000 clones, 70% to 90% seen once, with 20% to 25% in the top ten. Sequencing used CD4+ or CD8+ T cells sorted from blood, obtained in a trial of the OX40 agonist ivuxolimab. These receptors came from an adult with an advanced solid tumor such as melanoma, head and neck, liver or kidney cancer. Each CDR3 is given with its conserved first and last residue. Fields, in order: J gene, clone size, D gene, V gene, CDR3 DNA, CDR3 protein. The D gene is left open where the match is weak. Clone size is stated in some rows and not others, as once, few, many or a class when expanded.

TRBJ1-5,few,TRBD1,TRBV10-2,TGCGCCAGCAGTGAGGGGGTGACAGGGGGGAATCAGCCCCAGCATTTT,CASSEGVTGGNQPQHF
TRBJ1-5,NA,TRBD1,TRBV28,TGTGCCAGCAGTTTCCGTGACAGGGGTGGGAATCAGCCCCAGCATTTT,CASSFRDRGGNQPQHF
TRBJ1-4,once,TRBD1,TRBV9,TGTGCCAGCAGCACCCTAGGACAGGGGGGAAATGAAAAACTGTTTTTT,CASSTLGQGGNEKLFF
TRBJ2-6,NA,NA,TRBV9,TGTGCCAGCAGCGTAGAGGGGTACGGGGCCAACGTCCTGACTTTC,CASSVEGYGANVLTF
TRBJ1-1,once,TRBD1,TRBV28,TGTGCCAGCGGAACAGGGGCCGGTAACACTGAAGCTTTCTTT,CASGTGAGNTEAFF
TRBJ1-1,NA,NA,TRBV5-4,TGTGCCAGCAGCTGGGTGGACAGTCATAACACTGAAGCTTTCTTT,CASSWVDSHNTEAFF
TRBJ2-5,NA,NA,TRBV7-8,TGTGCCAGCAGCCCCACAGGGAAAGAGACCCAGTACTTC,CASSPTGKETQYF
TRBJ1-2,once,TRBD1,TRBV11-2,TGTGCCAGCAGCTTAGCCCCGGGACAGGGAAGAGGCTACACCTTC,CASSLAPGQGRGYTF
TRBJ2-2,NA,TRBD1,TRBV13,TGTGCCAGCAGCACCGCCGGGACAGGGGGTAACGGGGAGCTGTTTTTT,CASSTAGTGGNGELFF
TRBJ2-2,once,NA,TRBV10-3,TGTGCCATCAGTGAGGGCACCGGGGAGCTGTTTTTT,CAISEGTGELFF
TRBJ2-6,NA,NA,TRBV28,TGTGCCAGCAGTTTATTCGGCTCTGGGGCCAACGTCCTGACTTTC,CASSLFGSGANVLTF
TRBJ2-1,NA,TRBD2,TRBV5-1,TGCGCCAGCAGCAAGCGGGGGCCTTACAATGAGCAGTTCTTC,CASSKRGPYNEQFF
TRBJ2-2,NA,NA,TRBV7-2,TGTGCCAGCAGCCTGGGGGTCCCCGGGGAGCTGTTTTTT,CASSLGVPGELFF
TRBJ2-5,NA,TRBD2,TRBV7-9,TGTGCCAGCATCCCTAGCGGTCAAGAGACCCAGTACTTC,CASIPSGQETQYF
TRBJ2-5,NA,NA,TRBV12-2,TGTGCAAGTCGCTCACTCAACAGGATGGTACAAGAGACCCAGTACTTC,CASRSLNRMVQETQYF
TRBJ1-4,NA,NA,TRBV29-1,TGCAGCGTTGGGGCACAGGGTACTAATGAAAAACTGTTTTTT,CSVGAQGTNEKLFF
TRBJ2-3,NA,TRBD2,TRBV4-1,TGCGCCAGCAGCCAGGGGGGGGTTTACACAGATACGCAGTATTTT,CASSQGGVYTDTQYF
TRBJ1-2,NA,TRBD1,TRBV4-3,TGCGCCAGCAGCCAAGATTCCGGGGACAGGGGGCACTATGGCTACACCTTC,CASSQDSGDRGHYGYTF
TRBJ2-7,NA,TRBD1,TRBV7-8,TGTGCCAGCAGCGCGGGACAGGGGGCCTACGAGCAGTACTTC,CASSAGQGAYEQYF
TRBJ2-2,NA,TRBD2,TRBV9,TGTGCCAGCAGCGTAGGCGGGGGGGCCCGGACCGGGGAGCTGTTTTTT,CASSVGGGARTGELFF
TRBJ2-7,NA,NA,TRBV6-6,TGTGCCAGCAGCAAAACAGGGCCCGAGCAGTACTTC,CASSKTGPEQYF
TRBJ1-4,NA,NA,TRBV9,TGTGCCAGCAGCAGCGGGGCGGCTGAAAAACTGTTTTTT,CASSSGAAEKLFF
TRBJ2-3,NA,NA,TRBV9,TGTGCCAGCAGCGTGCAGGGTGGTGGCACAGATACGCAGTATTTT,CASSVQGGGTDTQYF
TRBJ1-4,NA,TRBD1,TRBV7-9,TGTGCCAGCAGCTTAGGGACAGGGTTCGGGACTAATAATGAAAAACTGTTTTTT,CASSLGTGFGTNNEKLFF
TRBJ1-5,many,NA,TRBV19,TGTGCCAGTAGTATGGTTCAGCCCCAGCATTTT,CASSMVQPQHF
TRBJ1-4,NA,NA,TRBV4-3,TGCGCCAGCAGCCAAACAGGTCGCGAAAAACTGTTTTTT,CASSQTGREKLFF
TRBJ2-5,NA,TRBD1,TRBV4-3,TGCGCCAGCAGCCAAGAAACCTGGGGACAGGGGGTAGAGACCCAGTACTTC,CASSQETWGQGVETQYF
TRBJ1-5,NA,NA,TRBV6-1,TGTGCCAGCAGTGAATGGAGAGGCGGTCAGCCCCAGCATTTT,CASSEWRGGQPQHF
TRBJ1-5,NA,NA,TRBV7-8,TGTGCCAGCAGCTCGCTCATTCAGGGTAGCAATCAGCCCCAGCATTTT,CASSSLIQGSNQPQHF
TRBJ1-3,NA,NA,TRBV4-1,TGCGCCAGCAGCCAAGATTGGGGGTGGGGAAACACCATATATTTT,CASSQDWGWGNTIYF
TRBJ1-3,NA,NA,TRBV7-9,TGTGCCAGCAGCTCCCCGGTTGTGCAGGGAAACACCATATATTTT,CASSSPVVQGNTIYF
TRBJ1-3,NA,NA,TRBV6-6,TGTGCCAGCAGCTGGGGGCCTGGAAACACCATATATTTT,CASSWGPGNTIYF
TRBJ2-3,NA,NA,TRBV6-1,TGTGCCAGCAGTGCCCCTGGGGCAGGGTTCGGCACAGATACGCAGTATTTT,CASSAPGAGFGTDTQYF
TRBJ2-5,NA,NA,TRBV28,TGTGCCAGCAGTTTAAGGCGCAGGGATTACCAAGAGACCCAGTACTTC,CASSLRRRDYQETQYF
TRBJ1-4,NA,NA,TRBV4-1,TGCGCCAGCAGCCAAGCGAGGGGGGCAGGTGAAAAACTGTTTTTT,CASSQARGAGEKLFF
TRBJ2-7,NA,TRBD1,TRBV12-5,TGTGCTAGTGGGCACTGGGGACAGGGGGCCTACGAGCAGTACTTC,CASGHWGQGAYEQYF
TRBJ2-1,NA,NA,TRBV15,TGTGCCACCATCCAGGGGGGTGGGTACAATGAGCAGTTCTTC,CATIQGGGYNEQFF
TRBJ1-1,NA,NA,TRBV9,TGTGCCAGCAGCGTAGTGGGGGCTTCTATGAACACTGAAGCTTTCTTT,CASSVVGASMNTEAFF
TRBJ2-3,NA,TRBD2,TRBV4-3,TGCGCCAGCAGCCAAGATTTCGGGACTAGTGGCACAGATACGCAGTATTTT,CASSQDFGTSGTDTQYF
TRBJ1-1,NA,NA,TRBV28,TGTGCCAGCAGTTTATCGACTGAGGTCGGGGCTTTCTTT,CASSLSTEVGAFF
TRBJ2-5,NA,NA,TRBV7-9,TGTGCCAGCAGCTTAGTAATCAGCCAAGAGACCCAGTACTTC,CASSLVISQETQYF
TRBJ2-1,NA,TRBD1,TRBV5-5,TGTGCCAGCAACACTTGGAGTATGGGACAGGGGGACAATGAGCAGTTCTTC,CASNTWSMGQGDNEQFF
TRBJ2-5,NA,NA,TRBV9,TGTGCCAGCAGCGGGAATCAAGAGACCCAGTACTTC,CASSGNQETQYF
TRBJ1-3,NA,NA,TRBV7-8,TGTGCCAGCAGCTTAGGGACGGGGGGCGCCTCTGGAAACACCATATATTTT,CASSLGTGGASGNTIYF
TRBJ1-5,NA,NA,TRBV7-9,TGTGCCAGCAGCTTAGGGGGTCAGCCCCAGCATTTT,CASSLGGQPQHF
TRBJ1-2,many,NA,TRBV19,TGTGCCAGTAGTGCGCCACAATCTCACCTCTTTGGCTACACCTTC,CASSAPQSHLFGYTF
TRBJ2-5,NA,NA,TRBV7-9,TGTGCCAGCAGCTTAGTAGAAAGGGCGGAAGAGACCCAGTACTTC,CASSLVERAEETQYF
TRBJ2-5,NA,NA,TRBV9,TGTGCCAGCAGCGTAGCTTTGGGCGGGGAAGAGACCCAGTACTTC,CASSVALGGEETQYF
TRBJ2-3,once,NA,TRBV10-3,TGTGCCATCAGTGACCCGGGCCTACTAGGTACAGATACGCAGTATTTT,CAISDPGLLGTDTQYF
TRBJ1-5,NA,NA,TRBV6-6,TGTGCCAGCAGTTTCAGGGCAGGTCAGCCCCAGCATTTT,CASSFRAGQPQHF